Below, 2 T cell receptor beta chains from the same sample are listed, as sequenced in a study of blood T cell repertoires in COVID-19. The repertoire was sequenced with immunoSEQ multiplex PCR; TCRdb's copy has only in-frame clones and lacks some. The sample includes fewer than 40,000 clones, approximately 91% of them seen just once. Sequencing input: peripheral blood. The receptors shown here come from a man between 65 and 85 years old with active COVID-19.

The V call is TRBV6-6, the J call TRBJ2-7; D ambiguous. Germline CDR1 MNHNY, CDR2 SVGAGI (reference sequence). The CDR3 covers 14 residues. Trimming cost V 0 bases and J 3 bases, with 9 bases left between them. The CDR3 loop reads CASSYSARGYEQYF. CDR3 nucleotide sequence: TGTGCCAGCAGTTACTCGGCTCGCGGCTACGAGCAGTACTTC.

This clone was recorded a few times. The genes are TRBV28 and TRBJ2-2; D might be TRBD2 (6 bases). The CDR3 contains 16 residues. The germline V gene has CDR1 MDHEN and CDR2 SYDVKM. V dropped 7 bases and J dropped 0 bases, with 15 bases sitting between them. The CDR3 region has the DNA TGTGCCAGCACCCATGGAGGGGCCGCGAACACCGGGGAGCTGTTTTTT. It yields the protein CASTHGGAANTGELFF.